Sequencing of this TCR beta chain was carried out in a study of T cell clonotyping in hematopoietic cell transplantation. Broader study findings: At the given depth, recipient repertoires were over 95% de novo clonotypes. After transplant, recipient diversity fell while pathologically expanded clonotypes grew through day 180. Broader posttransplant TCR repertoire diversity was predicted by graft donor and pretransplant recipient Inverse Simpson Index values.

TCRdb's table, derived via immunoSEQ multiplex PCR, lists solely in-frame clones and lacks some. The data contain about 12,000 clones, over 75% of them seen just once; the ten biggest clones take up 1.2%. There are 17 residues in the CDR3. The V gene lost 6 bases and the J gene lost 4 bases, with 23 bases spanning the gap. Germline CDR1 is MRHNA and CDR2 is SNTAGT. Comments on this clone: Its antigen is currently unknown.

Material for sequencing was peripheral blood mononuclear cells. The clonotype was recovered from a young man in good health. Some clones in this sample may be carry-over from other donors' samples. The V gene is TRBV6-4, the J gene TRBJ2-3, with D tentatively TRBD2 (5 bases). Written as DNA, the CDR3 is TGTGCCAGCAGACTAATAGGTACAGCGGCCTCTGCAGATACGCAGTATTTT. Its protein product is CASRLIGTAASADTQYF.